This is a list of T cell receptor beta chains from one sample in a study of blood T cell repertoires in COVID-19. TCRdb's copy holds only in-frame clones and misses some; the assay was immunoSEQ multiplex PCR. The data contain fewer than 450,000 clones, about 90% of them seen just once; the ten biggest clones take up about 6.7%. Source material: peripheral blood. Receptors originate from an older woman with COVID-19, enrolled during active disease. Each CDR3 is given with its conserved first and last residue. A D gene is named only where the DNA matches it firmly. Clone size is shown for a subset of rows, as once, few, many or a class of expanded clone.

v_call	j_call	clone_size	d_call	cdr3_aa	cdr3_nt
TRBV19	TRBJ1-2	-	-	CASSMVGDGPGYTF	TGTGCCAGTAGTATGGTGGGAGATGGCCCCGGCTACACCTTC
TRBV19	TRBJ1-2	-	-	CASSARGGANYGYTF	TGTGCCAGTAGTGCCCGGGGGGGGGCTAACTATGGCTACACCTTC
TRBV7-2	TRBJ2-2	few	-	CASSLVSGNTGELFF	TGTGCCAGCAGCTTAGTGTCAGGGAACACCGGGGAGCTGTTTTTT
TRBV6-5	TRBJ1-2	-	-	CASSYTRGQGSYTF	TGTGCCAGCTCTTATACCAGGGGACAAGGAAGCTACACCTTC
TRBV9	TRBJ1-5	-	-	CASSAPTVNQPQHF	TGTGCCAGCAGCGCCCCGACAGTCAATCAGCCCCAGCATTTT
TRBV9	TRBJ1-1	-	TRBD1	CASSPDRGGTEAFF	TGTGCCAGCAGCCCGGACAGGGGTGGCACTGAAGCTTTCTTT
TRBV9	TRBJ1-2	-	TRBD1	CASSNRDSYGYTF	TGTGCCAGCAGCAACCGGGACAGCTATGGCTACACCTTC
TRBV7-2	TRBJ2-7	-	TRBD2	CASSPGLVSYEQYF	TGTGCCAGCAGCCCGGGACTAGTTTCCTACGAGCAGTACTTC
TRBV9	TRBJ1-2	few	TRBD1	CASSDRRQGDYGYTF	TGTGCCAGCAGCGATCGAAGACAGGGAGACTATGGCTACACCTTC
TRBV24-1	TRBJ2-1	-	TRBD1	CATSEGTGRNEQFF	TGTGCCACCAGTGAGGGGACAGGGAGGAATGAGCAGTTCTTC
TRBV7-2	TRBJ2-2	-	-	CASSLRDVGLAGELFF	TGTGCCAGCAGCTTGCGGGACGTCGGGCTGGCCGGGGAGCTGTTTTTT
TRBV23-1	TRBJ1-1	few	TRBD1	CASSHSGQGARGTEAFF	TGCGCCAGCAGTCATTCGGGACAGGGGGCTCGGGGCACTGAAGCTTTCTTT
TRBV7-2	TRBJ2-3	once	-	CASSLDISTDTQYF	TGTGCCAGCAGCTTAGATATCAGCACAGATACGCAGTATTTT
TRBV10-1	TRBJ2-3	-	-	CASSEGYRTTQYF	TGCGCCAGCTCAGAAGGCTACAGGACTACGCAGTATTTT
TRBV11-3	TRBJ2-7	-	-	CASSSLSSGVEQYF	TGTGCCAGCAGCTCACTCTCCTCCGGGGTCGAGCAGTACTTC
TRBV30	TRBJ2-1	-	-	CAWSETSYNEQFF	TGTGCCTGGAGTGAGACTTCCTACAATGAGCAGTTCTTC
TRBV24-1	TRBJ2-1	-	TRBD2	CATSDQGLAGTYNEQFF	TGTGCCACCAGTGACCAAGGACTAGCGGGGACCTACAATGAGCAGTTCTTC
TRBV7-9	TRBJ1-2	-	-	CASSLAGGRGYTF	TGTGCCAGCAGCTTAGCCGGGGGTAGGGGCTACACCTTC
TRBV10-1	TRBJ1-6	-	-	CASSPRGGPGSDLGSPLHF	TGCGCCAGCAGCCCCAGAGGGGGTCCAGGGTCCGACCTTGGATCACCCCTCCACTTT
TRBV7-9	TRBJ1-2	-	TRBD1	CASSFTGAGGYTF	TGTGCCAGCAGCTTTACAGGGGCGGGTGGCTACACCTTC
TRBV5-1	TRBJ1-2	-	TRBD1	CASSYGQGDGYTF	TGCGCCAGCAGCTACGGACAGGGGGATGGCTACACCTTC
TRBV4-1	TRBJ2-7	-	TRBD2	CASSPLLLAGSYEQYF	TGCGCCAGCAGCCCCCTTTTGCTAGCGGGCTCCTACGAGCAGTACTTC
TRBV7-2	TRBJ2-7	-	TRBD2	CASSLKAGGLEQYF	TGTGCCAGCAGCTTAAAAGCGGGGGGCCTCGAGCAGTACTTC
TRBV6-5	TRBJ1-1	-	-	CASSYHHRGYAFF	TGTGCCAGCAGTTACCACCATCGAGGGTACGCTTTCTTT
TRBV5-4	TRBJ1-1	-	TRBD1	CASSLVGLQGGAEAFF	TGTGCCAGCAGCTTGGTCGGGCTTCAGGGGGGAGCTGAAGCTTTCTTT
TRBV25-1	TRBJ1-1	-	-	CASSEAGTNTEAFF	TGTGCCAGCAGTGAGGCGGGGACGAACACTGAAGCTTTCTTT
TRBV6-5	TRBJ1-3	-	-	CASRISVHSGNTIYF	TGTGCCAGCAGGATCAGCGTTCACTCTGGAAACACCATATATTTT
TRBV18	TRBJ1-1	-	TRBD1	CASLPRDIQGWTEAFF	TGTGCCAGCCTACCAAGGGATATACAGGGGTGGACTGAAGCTTTCTTT
TRBV6-1	TRBJ1-2	-	-	CASSETFYGYTF	TGTGCCAGCAGTGAGACATTCTATGGCTACACCTTC
TRBV9	TRBJ2-5	few	TRBD2	CASSSSAGGFQETQYF	TGTGCCAGCAGCTCATCAGCGGGGGGGTTCCAAGAGACCCAGTACTTC
TRBV5-1	TRBJ2-5	-	TRBD1	CASAGTLDRKTQYF	TGCGCCAGCGCCGGAACCCTGGACAGGAAGACCCAGTACTTC
TRBV24-1	TRBJ1-2	-	-	CATSGGGQVYGYTF	TGTGCCACCAGTGGGGGGGGGCAAGTCTATGGCTACACCTTC
TRBV9	TRBJ2-3	-	-	CASSVGGADTDTQYF	TGTGCCAGCAGCGTAGGCGGGGCCGACACAGATACGCAGTATTTT
TRBV29-1	TRBJ1-2	-	TRBD1	CSVGGDSLKFNYGYTF	TGCAGCGTTGGGGGGGACAGCCTCAAATTTAACTATGGCTACACCTTC
TRBV10-2	TRBJ2-7	-	TRBD1	CASWGTGYHEQYF	TGCGCCAGCTGGGGGACAGGGTACCACGAGCAGTACTTC
TRBV29-1	TRBJ1-1	once	-	CSVARALNTEAFF	TGCAGCGTTGCCCGCGCGCTGAACACTGAAGCTTTCTTT
TRBV5-4	TRBJ1-2	-	TRBD1	CASSFRDSEGYTF	TGTGCCAGCAGCTTCCGGGACAGTGAAGGCTACACCTTC
TRBV2	TRBJ1-3	-	-	CASSFPTDSSGNTIYF	TGTGCCAGCAGTTTTCCGACAGATAGCTCTGGAAACACCATATATTTT